This TCR beta chain was identified in a study of blood T cell repertoires in COVID-19. Study-wide background: Specimens from acute and convalescent COVID-19 originated in the United States, Italy and Spain. PBMCs, B-cell-depleted T cells, or T cells provided the cDNA or gDNA that made up the material.

Trimming pared 5 bases from V and 0 bases from J, leaving 12 bases between. This CDR3 has 15 amino acids. Germline CDR1 MNHEY, CDR2 SVGAGI. In the authors' workflow: For nucleated cells, counts were estimated from reference gene primer amplification. Sequencing used immunoSEQ multiplex PCR; TCRdb keeps in-frame clones, though not all of them. D and trimming come from the DNA, and the V and J calls and clone size come from that table. The sample carries about 200,000 clones, roughly 78% recorded once. The gene calls are TRBV6-5 and TRBJ2-3; perhaps TRBD2 as D (6 bases). Sequenced: peripheral blood. This clonotype originated in a woman aged 40 to 55 with acute or convalescent COVID-19. As DNA, the CDR3 is TGTGCCAGCAGTCGACGACTAGAAAGCACAGATACGCAGTATTTT. Translating it yields CASSRRLESTDTQYF.